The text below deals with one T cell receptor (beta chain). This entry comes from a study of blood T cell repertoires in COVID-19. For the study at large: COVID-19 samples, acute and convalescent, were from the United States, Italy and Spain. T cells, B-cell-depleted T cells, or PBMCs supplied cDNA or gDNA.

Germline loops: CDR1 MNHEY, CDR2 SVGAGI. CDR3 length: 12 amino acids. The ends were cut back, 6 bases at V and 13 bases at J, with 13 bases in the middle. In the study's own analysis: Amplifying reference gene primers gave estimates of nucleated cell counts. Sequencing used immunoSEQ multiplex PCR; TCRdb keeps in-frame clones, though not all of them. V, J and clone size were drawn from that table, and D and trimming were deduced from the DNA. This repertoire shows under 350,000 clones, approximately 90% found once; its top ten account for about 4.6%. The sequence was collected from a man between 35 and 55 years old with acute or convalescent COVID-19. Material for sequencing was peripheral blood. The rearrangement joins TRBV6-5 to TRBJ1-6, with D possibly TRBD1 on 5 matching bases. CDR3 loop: CASRDTTTPLHF. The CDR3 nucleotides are TGTGCCAGCAGGGACACCACGACCCCCCTCCACTTT.